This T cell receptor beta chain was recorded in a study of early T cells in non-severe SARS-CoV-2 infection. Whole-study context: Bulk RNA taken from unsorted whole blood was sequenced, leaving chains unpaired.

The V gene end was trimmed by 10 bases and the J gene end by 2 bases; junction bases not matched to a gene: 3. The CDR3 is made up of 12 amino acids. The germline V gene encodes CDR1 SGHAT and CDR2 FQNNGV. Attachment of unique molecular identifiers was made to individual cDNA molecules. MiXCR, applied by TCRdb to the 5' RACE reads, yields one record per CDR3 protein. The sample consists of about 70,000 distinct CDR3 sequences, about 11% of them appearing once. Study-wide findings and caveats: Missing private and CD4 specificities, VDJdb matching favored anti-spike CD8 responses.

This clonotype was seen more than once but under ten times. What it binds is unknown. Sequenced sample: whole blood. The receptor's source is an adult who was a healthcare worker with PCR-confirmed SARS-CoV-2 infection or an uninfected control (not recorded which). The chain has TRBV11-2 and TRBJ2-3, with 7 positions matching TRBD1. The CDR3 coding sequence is TGTGCCATCACAGGGGACACAGATACGCAGTATTTT. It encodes CAITGDTDTQYF.